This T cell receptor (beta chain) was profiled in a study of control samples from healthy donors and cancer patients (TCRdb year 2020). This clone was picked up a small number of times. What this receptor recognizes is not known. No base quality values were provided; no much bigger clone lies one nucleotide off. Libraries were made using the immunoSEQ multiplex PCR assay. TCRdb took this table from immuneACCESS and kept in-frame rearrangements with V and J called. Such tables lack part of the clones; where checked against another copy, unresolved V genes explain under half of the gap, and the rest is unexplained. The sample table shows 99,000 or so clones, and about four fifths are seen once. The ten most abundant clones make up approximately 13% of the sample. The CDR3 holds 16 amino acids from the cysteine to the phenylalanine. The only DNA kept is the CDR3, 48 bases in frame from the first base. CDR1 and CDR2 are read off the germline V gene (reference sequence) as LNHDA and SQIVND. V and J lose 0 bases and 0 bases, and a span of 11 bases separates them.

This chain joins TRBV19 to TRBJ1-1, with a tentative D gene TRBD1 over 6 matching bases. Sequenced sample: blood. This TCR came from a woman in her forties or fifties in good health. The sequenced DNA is TGTGCCAGTAGTATAGATCCACAGGGCTTGAACACTGAAGCTTTCTTT. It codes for CASSIDPQGLNTEAFF. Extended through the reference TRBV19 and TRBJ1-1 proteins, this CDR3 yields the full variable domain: DGGITQSPKYLFRKEGQNVTLSCEQNLNHDAMYWYRQDPGQGLRLIYYSQIVNDFQKGDIAEGYSVSREKKESFPLTVTSAQKNPTAFYLCASSIDPQGLNTEAFFGQGTRLTVV.